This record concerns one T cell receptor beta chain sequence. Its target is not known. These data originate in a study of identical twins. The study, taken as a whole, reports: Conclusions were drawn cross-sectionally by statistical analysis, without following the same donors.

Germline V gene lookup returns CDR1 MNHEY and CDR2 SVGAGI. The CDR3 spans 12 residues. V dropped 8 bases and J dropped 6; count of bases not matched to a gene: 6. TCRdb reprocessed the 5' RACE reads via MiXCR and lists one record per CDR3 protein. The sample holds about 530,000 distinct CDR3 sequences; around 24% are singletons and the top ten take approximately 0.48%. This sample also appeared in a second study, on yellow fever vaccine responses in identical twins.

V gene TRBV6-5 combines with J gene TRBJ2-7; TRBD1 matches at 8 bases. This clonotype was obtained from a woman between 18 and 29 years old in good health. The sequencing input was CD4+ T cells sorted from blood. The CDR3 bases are TGTGCCAGCGCGAGGACAGGGTTCGAGCAGTACTTC. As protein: CASARTGFEQYF.